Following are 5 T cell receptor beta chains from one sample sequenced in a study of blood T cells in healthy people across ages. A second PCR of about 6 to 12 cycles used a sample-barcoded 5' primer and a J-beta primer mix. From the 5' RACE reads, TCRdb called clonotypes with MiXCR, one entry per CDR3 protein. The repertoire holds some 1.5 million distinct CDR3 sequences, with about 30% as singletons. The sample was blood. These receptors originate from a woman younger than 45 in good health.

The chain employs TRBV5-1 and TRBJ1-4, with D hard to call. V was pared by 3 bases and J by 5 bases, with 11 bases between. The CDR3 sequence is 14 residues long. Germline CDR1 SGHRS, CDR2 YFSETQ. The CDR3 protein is CASSSNDPNEKLFF. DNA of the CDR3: TGCGCCAGCAGCTCCAATGACCCGAATGAAAAACTGTTTTTT.

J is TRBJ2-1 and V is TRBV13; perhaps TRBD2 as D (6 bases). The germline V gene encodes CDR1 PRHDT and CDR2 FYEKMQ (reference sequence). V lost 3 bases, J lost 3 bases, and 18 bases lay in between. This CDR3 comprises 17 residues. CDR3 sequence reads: CASSLSLARDFYNEQFF. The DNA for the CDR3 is TGTGCCAGCAGCTTGTCCCTCGCCAGGGACTTCTACAATGAGCAGTTCTTC.

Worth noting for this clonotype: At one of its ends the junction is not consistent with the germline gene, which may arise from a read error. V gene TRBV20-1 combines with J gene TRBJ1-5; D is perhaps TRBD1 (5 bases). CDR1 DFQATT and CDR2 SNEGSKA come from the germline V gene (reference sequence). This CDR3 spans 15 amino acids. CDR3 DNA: TGTAGTGCTAGGCCCCTTGACGGGGCTCAGGGGCCCCAGCATTTT. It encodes CSARPLDGAQGPQHF.

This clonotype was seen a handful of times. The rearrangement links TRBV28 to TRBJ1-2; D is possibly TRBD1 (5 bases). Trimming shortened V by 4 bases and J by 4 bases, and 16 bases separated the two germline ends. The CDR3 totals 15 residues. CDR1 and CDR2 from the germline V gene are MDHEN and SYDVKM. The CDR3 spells CASSSPGPMGYGYTF. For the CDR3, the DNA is TGTGCCAGCAGTTCGCCGGGACCGATGGGCTATGGCTACACCTTC.

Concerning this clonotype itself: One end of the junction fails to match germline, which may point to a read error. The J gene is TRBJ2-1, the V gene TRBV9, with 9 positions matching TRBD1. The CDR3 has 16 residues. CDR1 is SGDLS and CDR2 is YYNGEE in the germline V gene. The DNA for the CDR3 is TGTGCCAGCAGCGTCGGGACAGGGCGCTCGGACAATGAGCGGTTCTTC. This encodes CASSVGTGRSDNERFF. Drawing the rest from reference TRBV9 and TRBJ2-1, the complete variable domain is DSGVTQTPKHLITATGQRVTLRCSPRSGDLSVYWYQQSLDQGLQFLIQYYNGEERAKGNILERFSAQQFPDLHSELNLSSLELGDSALYFCASSVGTGRSDNERFFGPGTRLTVL.